The source of this TCR beta chain is a study of T cells in Graves' hyperthyroidism and ophthalmopathy. Study-level findings and limits: Most clonotypes expanded in the thyroid (above 0.001) were also present in blood.

The source material, RNA transcripts, was used to amplify TCR beta CDR3 regions. Initially, a first-round RT-PCR of the TCR CDR3 employed the HTBI primer set. TCRdb processed the multiplex PCR reads anew with MiXCR; each CDR3 protein has one entry. The table shows a few hundred thousand distinct CDR3 sequences, with under 15% occurring only once. CDR1 is LGHDT and CDR2 is YNNKEL in the germline V gene (reference sequence). The J segment lost 6 bases and the V segment lost 0 bases, leaving 6 bases of the junction unmatched. The CDR3 sequence is 15 residues long. Diagnoses were established using clinical symptoms, serum thyroxine and TRAb, thyroid ultrasound and orbital computed tomography. The table lists this clonotype with many counts. Its matching antigen is unknown.

This TCR derives from a woman aged 18-35 years with Graves' hyperthyroidism. V and J are TRBV3-1 and TRBJ1-1, with 8 bases matching TRBD1. The sample comprised blood. As DNA, the CDR3 is TGTGCCAGCAGCCAAGACTGGACAGGGACTCCTGAAGCTTTCTTT. Its translation: CASSQDWTGTPEAFF.